These 12 T cell receptor beta chains were all obtained from the same sample, sequenced in a study of molecular identifiers for immune sequencing clone quantification. TCRdb re-called the PCR reads through MiXCR, storing one row per CDR3 protein. This table holds a few hundred thousand distinct CDR3 sequences, 20% to 25% found once. Sequences were obtained from naive CD8+ T cells from blood, with Jurkat cell RNA spiked in. This sample's subset: FACS-sorted CD8+CD4-CCR7+CD45RA+ naive T cells. Receptors were obtained from a human donor in good health. Some libraries in this study had Jurkat cell RNA spiked in.

This clonotype was seen a handful of times. The chain links TRBV6-5 to TRBJ2-1, with D uncertain. CDR3 length: 13 amino acids. Trimming took 2 bases from V and 6 from J, leaving 8 bases between them. Germline CDR1 reads MNHEY; CDR2 reads SVGAGI. The CDR3 is CASSYSTANEQFF. CDR3 nucleotide sequence: TGTGCCAGCAGTTACAGTACCGCCAATGAGCAGTTCTTC.

This clonotype was counted between two and nine times. The chain joins TRBV20-1 to TRBJ1-1; D gene ambiguous. CDR3 size: 17 residues. CDR1 and CDR2 (germline): DFQATT, SNEGSKA (reference sequence). V was shortened by 0 bases and J by 4 bases, with 21 bases between the two germline ends. The CDR3 spells CSARDRREVRTSTEAFF. Here the CDR3 DNA reads TGCAGTGCTAGAGATCGCCGGGAAGTGAGGACGAGCACTGAAGCTTTCTTT.

In the case of this clonotype: Here the CDR3 omits its conserved ending phenylalanine or tryptophan, so a read error is the likely source. The chain links TRBV3-1 to TRBJ1-5; TRBD1 matches 7 bases. The ends lost 3 bases at V and 7 bases at J; junction bases unmatched: 6. CDR3 length: 14 amino acids. Germline V lookup: CDR1 LGHDT, CDR2 YNNKEL (reference sequence). The CDR3 here is CASSHGTEGQPQHY. CDR3 nucleotide sequence: TGTGCCAGCAGCCACGGGACAGAAGGGCAGCCCCAGCATTAT.

This chain links TRBV20-1 with TRBJ2-1; D is ambiguous. The germline V gene encodes CDR1 DFQATT and CDR2 SNEGSKA (reference sequence). V was cut by 6 bases and J by 5 bases, with 17 bases left in between. There are 14 residues in the CDR3. This chain's CDR3 is CSAVNYIRDNEQFF. As DNA, the CDR3 is TGCAGTGCGGTCAACTATATCCGGGACAATGAGCAGTTCTTC.

This clonotype has ten or more counts. V is TRBV20-1 and J is TRBJ2-3; D not resolved. CDR1 is DFQATT and CDR2 is SNEGSKA in the germline V gene (reference sequence). This CDR3 has 14 residues. V lost 0 bases to trimming and J lost 1 base, with 8 bases between them. The CDR3 reads CSARDSSGTDTQYF. CDR3 in DNA: TGCAGTGCTAGAGACAGCTCTGGCACAGATACGCAGTATTTT.

This clonotype was counted many times. The V gene is TRBV4-3, the J gene TRBJ2-7, with D possibly matching TRBD2 (6 bases). Trimming pared 4 bases from V and 5 bases from J, leaving 18 bases between. This CDR3 contains 15 residues. Germline CDR1 and CDR2: LGHNA and YSLEER. The CDR3 is CASSPDLTPGDEQYF. The CDR3 coding sequence is TGCGCCAGCAGCCCGGACCTTACTCCGGGGGACGAGCAGTACTTC.

This clonotype was seen repeatedly, ten times or more. The chain combines TRBV7-9 with TRBJ2-5; TRBD1 is a possible D gene (6 bases). V was trimmed by 1 base and J by 2 bases, leaving 14 bases between them. Germline-derived CDR1 and CDR2 are SEHNR and FQNEAQ (reference sequence). CDR3 length equals 16 residues. DNA for the CDR3: TGTGCCAGCAGCTTAGGCCCCACAGGGAATCAAGAGACCCAGTACTTC. The encoded protein is CASSLGPTGNQETQYF.

This clonotype was seen a few times. The V gene is TRBV20-1, the J gene TRBJ2-2; 9 bases line up with TRBD1. The CDR3 loop spans 15 amino acids. J lost 5 bases, V lost 4 bases, and 8 bases had no gene match. Germline values: CDR1 DFQATT, CDR2 SNEGSKA (reference sequence). The CDR3 is CSAIDRDRATGELFF. CDR3 nucleotide sequence: TGCAGTGCTATCGACCGGGACAGGGCAACCGGGGAGCTGTTTTTT.

In the case of this clonotype: A much bigger clone sits one base away, suggesting this may be a read error. The chain combines TRBV4-1 with TRBJ2-7; D gene unclear. The germline gives CDR1 MGHRA, CDR2 YSYEKL. CDR3 length equals 14 residues. The germline V and J ends were trimmed by 0 bases and 1 base, with 7 bases remaining between them. The CDR3 nucleotides read TGCGCCAGCAGCCAAGATGCAGTTTCCTACGAGCAGTACTTC. Protein product: CASSQDAVSYEQYF.

This clonotype was seen a few times. The V call is TRBV19, the J call TRBJ2-2; D is uncertain. The CDR3 runs 15 residues. V was cut by 3 bases and J by 5 bases, with 13 bases left in between. Germline values: CDR1 LNHDA, CDR2 SQIVND (reference sequence). Written as DNA, the CDR3 is TGTGCCAGTAGTATGGGCAACCTGAGGACCGGGGAGCTGTTTTTT. Its protein is CASSMGNLRTGELFF.

V is TRBV28 and J is TRBJ2-7, with 9 bases matching TRBD1. This CDR3 comprises 14 residues. The junction had 7 bases not matched to a gene; V was cut back by 3 bases and J by 7 bases. Germline CDR1 reads MDHEN; CDR2 reads SYDVKM. For the CDR3, the DNA is TGTGCCAGCAGTTTCTGGCGGACAGGGGATGAGCAGTACTTC. As protein: CASSFWRTGDEQYF.

A remark on this clonotype: One junction end does not reproduce the germline sequence, and a read error may be involved. CDR3 nucleotides: TGCGGCGTCGAGACTAGCGGAGCCTACGAGCAGTACTTC. This translates into CGVETSGAYEQYF. The rearrangement uses TRBV29-1 and TRBJ2-7, with 9 bases matching TRBD2. This CDR3 region has 13 residues. Germline CDR1 SQVTM, CDR2 ANQGSEA.